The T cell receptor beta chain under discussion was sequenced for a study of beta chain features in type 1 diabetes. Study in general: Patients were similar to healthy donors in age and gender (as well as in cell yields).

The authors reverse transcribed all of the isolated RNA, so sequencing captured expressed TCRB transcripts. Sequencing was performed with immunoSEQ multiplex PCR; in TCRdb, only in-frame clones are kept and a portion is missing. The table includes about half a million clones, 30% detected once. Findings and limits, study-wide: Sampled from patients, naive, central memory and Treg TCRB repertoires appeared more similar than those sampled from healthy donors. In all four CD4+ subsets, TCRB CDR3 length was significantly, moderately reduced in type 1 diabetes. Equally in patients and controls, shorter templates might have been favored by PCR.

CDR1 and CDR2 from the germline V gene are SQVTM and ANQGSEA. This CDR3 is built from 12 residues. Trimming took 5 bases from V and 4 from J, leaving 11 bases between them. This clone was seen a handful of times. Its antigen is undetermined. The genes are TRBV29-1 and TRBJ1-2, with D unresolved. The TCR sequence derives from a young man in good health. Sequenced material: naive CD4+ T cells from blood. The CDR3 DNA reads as TGCAGCGTTCGGACGACGCGCTATGGCTACACCTTC. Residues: CSVRTTRYGYTF.